These 18 T cell receptor beta chains originate from one sample sequenced in a study of shared T cell receptors in the human thymus. Sequencing was performed with immunoSEQ multiplex PCR; in TCRdb, only in-frame clones are kept and a portion is missing. This table holds 650,000 to 950,000 clones, 80% to 90% found once. These data also featured in a second study, about human thymus T cells.

Sequenced material: thymocytes. The receptors originated from a girl under three years old with a congenital heart defect.

The chain combines TRBV28 with TRBJ1-5, with TRBD1 identical over 9 bases. This CDR3 has 21 residues. Germline trimming cut 6 bases from V and 4 bases from J; bases unmatched to any gene: 25. Germline CDR1 MDHEN, CDR2 SYDVKM. CDR3 loop: CASSDGTGRILNPQWNQPQHF. CDR3 bases: TGTGCCAGCAGCGACGGGACAGGGAGGATTCTAAACCCCCAATGGAATCAGCCCCAGCATTTT.

This clone was seen once. This rearrangement joins TRBV6-1 to TRBJ2-7, with D possibly being TRBD2 (7 bases). The CDR3 length is 13 residues. The germline V and J ends were trimmed by 2 bases and 9 bases, with 14 bases remaining between them. Germline V gene data show CDR1 as MNHNS and CDR2 as SASEGT. CDR3 region: CASSELGGVGQYF. The DNA for the CDR3 is TGTGCCAGCAGTGAATTAGGGGGGGTGGGGCAGTACTTC.

This chain uses TRBV30 with TRBJ2-2; 7 bases map to TRBD2. Germline V gene data show CDR1 as GTSNPN and CDR2 as SVGIG (reference sequence). This CDR3 has 16 amino acids. The ends lost 2 bases at V and 0 bases at J; junction bases unmatched: 6. The CDR3 loop reads CAWSRGGPPNTGELFF. CDR3 bases: TGTGCCTGGAGTAGGGGAGGGCCTCCGAACACCGGGGAGCTGTTTTTT.

This clone was picked up a small number of times. The rearrangement uses TRBV2 and TRBJ1-1; D not resolved. Germline CDR1 and CDR2: SNHLY and FYNNEI. Trimming pared 5 bases from V and 0 bases from J, leaving 13 bases between. The CDR3 loop spans 15 amino acids. This chain's CDR3 is CASSPGKSLNTEAFF. In nucleotides, the CDR3 is TGTGCCAGCAGTCCGGGGAAATCCTTGAACACTGAAGCTTTCTTT.

The V gene is TRBV9, the J gene TRBJ2-1, with D perhaps matching TRBD2 (7 bases). CDR3 length: 19 amino acids. With 0 bases removed from V and 4 bases from J, the gap between germline ends came to 23 bases. Germline V CDR1 and CDR2: SGDLS, YYNGEE. CDR3 amino acids: CASSVAGFVARGGYNEQFF. In DNA form, the CDR3 reads TGTGCCAGCAGCGTAGCCGGTTTTGTCGCGAGGGGGGGTTACAATGAGCAGTTCTTC.

The chain has TRBV2 and TRBJ1-5, with D unclear. CDR3 length equals 19 residues. Germline loops: CDR1 SNHLY, CDR2 FYNNEI. Deletions cut 6 bases from V and 0 bases from J, with 24 bases between. The CDR3 loop is CASSLGRTQPNYSNQPQHF. The DNA of the CDR3 is TGTGCCAGCAGCCTCGGGAGGACTCAACCAAATTATAGCAATCAGCCCCAGCATTTT.

This clone appeared once. V is TRBV7-9 and J is TRBJ1-2; the D is unclear. The CDR3 contains 13 residues. From germline, CDR1 is SEHNR and CDR2 FQNEAQ (reference sequence). V lost 5 bases and J 3 bases, leaving 10 bases between the germline ends. The CDR3 loop reads CASSPREYYGYTF. DNA of the CDR3: TGTGCCAGCAGCCCACGCGAATACTATGGCTACACCTTC.

In its sample, this clone was seen a few times. Without the conserved terminal phenylalanine or tryptophan, this CDR3 likely stems from a read error. Because the CDR3's place on the DNA is in doubt, the DNA is left out and the CDR3 is given as listed by TCRdb. The rearrangement links TRBV6-6 to TRBJ1-3; TRBD1 is the table's D call and was not checked against the DNA. Per the germline V gene, CDR1 is MNHNY and CDR2 is SVGAGI (reference sequence). The CDR3 sequence runs 12 residues, both termini included. The CDR3 reads CASRPGQGAAYL.

This clone was counted once. This rearrangement joins TRBV7-8 to TRBJ2-7; the D gene is possibly TRBD1 (5 bases). The germline V gene has CDR1 SGHVS and CDR2 FQNEAQ. The CDR3 sequence is 15 residues long. The germline V and J ends were trimmed by 5 bases and 3 bases, with 17 bases remaining between them. The CDR3 sequence is CASSTDTSHVYEQYF. The CDR3 DNA reads as TGTGCCAGCAGCACGGACACATCTCATGTCTACGAGCAGTACTTC.

This rearrangement joins TRBV5-4 to TRBJ1-1; 12 bases are a match to TRBD1. This CDR3 is built from 17 residues. CDR1 is SGHNT, CDR2 YYREEE, per germline (reference sequence). The V gene end was trimmed by 4 bases and the J gene end by 1 base; junction bases not matched to a gene: 8. CDR3 bases: TGTGCCAGCAGCGGGGACAGGGGGCGTATGGGGAACACTGAAGCTTTCTTT. Protein sequence: CASSGDRGRMGNTEAFF. Full variable domain (outside the CDR3, taken from reference TRBV5-4 and TRBJ1-1): ETGVTQSPTHLIKTRGQQVTLRCSSQSGHNTVSWYQQALGQGPQFIFQYYREEENGRGNFPPRFSGLQFPNYSSELNVNALELDDSALYLCASSGDRGRMGNTEAFFGQGTRLTVV.

V and J are TRBV7-9 and TRBJ1-1, with unresolved D. CDR3 length: 16 residues. Per germline, CDR1 SEHNR and CDR2 FQNEAQ (reference sequence). Trimming shortened V by 5 bases and J by 3 bases, and 19 bases separated the two germline ends. The CDR3 DNA follows: TGTGCCAGCAGCCTCCCCCTGCCCATTATAGACACTGAAGCTTTCTTT. It translates to CASSLPLPIIDTEAFF.

This clone was counted a few times. The genes are TRBV14 and TRBJ1-2; D unresolved. Germline V gene data show CDR1 as SGHDN and CDR2 as FVKESK. V lost 1 base and J lost 2, with 11 bases in between. The length of the CDR3 is 15 residues. CDR3 sequence: CASSQVRSQNYGYTF. CDR3 bases: TGTGCCAGCAGCCAAGTGAGGTCCCAGAACTATGGCTACACCTTC.

The J gene is TRBJ2-2, the V gene TRBV5-6, with 8 bases lining up with TRBD1. This CDR3 contains 15 residues. V gave up 2 bases and J gave up 6 bases; unmatched junction bases: 6. Looked up from germline, CDR1 is SGHDT and CDR2 is YYEEEE. The CDR3 sequence: CASSLLGQGPGELFF. CDR3 nucleotide sequence: TGTGCCAGCAGCTTACTCGGACAGGGCCCCGGGGAGCTGTTTTTT.

CDR3: CASSLGTGLSSYNSPLHF. In DNA form, the CDR3 reads TGCGCCAGCAGCTTGGGAACAGGGCTCAGCTCCTATAATTCACCCCTCCACTTT. The V call is TRBV5-1, the J call TRBJ1-6; TRBD1 is a possible D gene (6 bases). Per germline, CDR1 SGHRS and CDR2 YFSETQ. V was pared by 0 bases and J by 0 bases, with 13 bases between. This CDR3 contains 18 residues.

The chain is built from TRBV5-4 and TRBJ2-7; 8 bases agree with TRBD1. The trim removed 4 bases at V and 1 base at J, leaving 16 bases unmatched. Germline CDR1 is SGHNT and CDR2 is YYREEE (reference sequence). This CDR3 region has 18 residues. Here the CDR3 reads CASSPGTGYSWGSYEQYF. The CDR3 DNA sequence: TGTGCCAGCAGCCCAGGGACAGGTTATTCGTGGGGTTCCTACGAGCAGTACTTC.

This clone was picked up a small number of times. The chain uses TRBV7-9 and TRBJ2-6; unclear D gene. The germline gives CDR1 SEHNR, CDR2 FQNEAQ (reference sequence). The CDR3 consists of 16 residues. Trimming took 4 bases from V and 1 from J, leaving 11 bases between them. The CDR3 loop is CASSSDRGSGANVLTF. The DNA of the CDR3 is TGTGCCAGCAGCTCAGACCGAGGTTCTGGGGCCAACGTCCTGACTTTC.

The chain carries TRBV4-1 and TRBJ2-2; 8 positions match TRBD1. The V gene's germline CDR1 is MGHRA and CDR2 YSYEKL. This CDR3 region has 13 residues. J gave up 5 bases and V 7 bases, and 3 bases lay outside the gene matches. The CDR3 DNA follows: TGCGCCAGCACAGGGGACAGGACCGGGGAGCTGTTTTTT. Translated: CASTGDRTGELFF.

V usage is TRBV11-2 and J usage is TRBJ1-5, with D unclear. Trimming stripped 5 bases from V and 8 bases from J, with 22 bases between. The CDR3 runs 16 residues. Germline CDR1 and CDR2: SGHAT and FQNNGV. CDR3 region: CASSPGRLRGTEPQHF. CDR3 bases: TGTGCCAGCAGCCCCGGGCGGTTGCGGGGAACAGAGCCCCAGCATTTT.